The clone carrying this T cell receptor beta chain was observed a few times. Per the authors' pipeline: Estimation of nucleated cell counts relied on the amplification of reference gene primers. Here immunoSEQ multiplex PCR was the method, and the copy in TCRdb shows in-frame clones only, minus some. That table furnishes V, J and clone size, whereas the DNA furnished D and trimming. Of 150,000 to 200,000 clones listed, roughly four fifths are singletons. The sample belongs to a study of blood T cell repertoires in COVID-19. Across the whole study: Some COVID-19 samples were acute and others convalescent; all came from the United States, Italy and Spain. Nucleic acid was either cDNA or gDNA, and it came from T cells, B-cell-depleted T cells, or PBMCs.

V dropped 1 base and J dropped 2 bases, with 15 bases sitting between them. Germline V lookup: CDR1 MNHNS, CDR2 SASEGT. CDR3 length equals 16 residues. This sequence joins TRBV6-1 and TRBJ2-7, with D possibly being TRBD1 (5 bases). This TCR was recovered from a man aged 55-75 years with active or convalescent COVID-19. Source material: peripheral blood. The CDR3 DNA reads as TGTGCCAGCAGTGAAGGAACAGGATTTAGAACCTACGAGCAGTACTTC. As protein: CASSEGTGFRTYEQYF.